Listed below are T cell receptor beta chains from one sample, sequenced in a study of T cell responses to AZD1222 COVID-19 vaccine. The data were produced by immunoSEQ multiplex PCR, yet TCRdb's version contains in-frame clones alone and is incomplete. The sample records 140,000 or so clones, 70% to 90% being singletons. The source material was peripheral blood, sampled 28 days after the second AZD1222 dose. Receptors originate from an adult who received the AZD1222 COVID-19 vaccine. Both conserved end residues are part of each CDR3. The D gene is left open where the match is weak. The listing skips clone size in some rows; elsewhere it reads once, few, many or a size class.

J gene | clone size | D gene | V gene | CDR3 protein | CDR3 DNA
TRBJ2-5 | once | - | TRBV28 | CASSFIGLGETQYF | TGTGCCAGCAGTTTTATTGGTTTAGGAGAGACCCAGTACTTC
TRBJ1-3 | - | TRBD1 | TRBV27 | CASSFIGGASGNTIYF | TGTGCCAGCAGTTTTATAGGGGGCGCGTCTGGAAACACCATATATTTT
TRBJ1-4 | - | - | TRBV18 | CASSQNRGDNEKLFF | TGTGCCAGCTCACAAAACCGGGGCGACAATGAAAAACTGTTTTTT
TRBJ2-7 | - | - | TRBV2 | CASSASGGYGSYEQYF | TGTGCCAGCAGTGCCTCAGGAGGTTATGGCTCCTACGAGCAGTACTTC
TRBJ1-5 | - | TRBD1 | TRBV7-9 | CASSPGTEGQPQHF | TGTGCCAGCAGCCCCGGGACAGAAGGTCAGCCCCAGCATTTT
TRBJ2-5 | - | - | TRBV7-2 | CASSASETQYF | TGTGCCAGCAGCGCTTCGGAGACCCAGTACTTC
TRBJ2-1 | - | TRBD2 | TRBV7-9 | CASSFGTSGNEQFF | TGTGCCAGCAGCTTTGGGACTAGCGGCAATGAGCAGTTCTTC
TRBJ2-3 | - | - | TRBV9 | CASSVGLPASTDTQYF | TGTGCCAGCAGCGTGGGGCTGCCGGCTAGCACAGATACGCAGTATTTT
TRBJ1-1 | - | - | TRBV9 | CASSPGVGGNTEAFF | TGTGCCAGCAGCCCAGGGGTAGGGGGTAACACTGAAGCTTTCTTT
TRBJ1-1 | - | - | TRBV10-3 | CAISASGILNTEAFF | TGTGCCATCAGTGCTTCCGGGATCCTGAACACTGAAGCTTTCTTT
TRBJ1-4 | - | - | TRBV7-9 | CASGRTQAREKLFF | TGTGCCAGCGGCCGCACTCAGGCAAGAGAAAAACTGTTTTTT
TRBJ1-1 | once | TRBD1 | TRBV5-6 | CASSLPGGKGEAFF | TGTGCCAGCAGCTTGCCAGGGGGCAAGGGTGAAGCTTTCTTT
TRBJ2-5 | few | - | TRBV6-1 | CASSEGPGQETQYF | TGTGCCAGCAGTGAAGGGCCGGGACAAGAGACCCAGTACTTC
TRBJ1-2 | once | - | TRBV24-1 | CATSDWGGSYTF | TGTGCCACCAGTGATTGGGGCGGCAGCTACACCTTC
TRBJ1-2 | - | - | TRBV10-2 | CASSHRERYGYTF | TGCGCCAGCAGTCACAGGGAGCGCTATGGCTACACCTTC
TRBJ1-6 | - | TRBD1 | TRBV6-5 | CASSYGTGGYNSPLHF | TGTGCCAGCAGTTACGGGACAGGGGGCTATAATTCACCCCTCCACTTT
TRBJ2-6 | - | - | TRBV7-8 | CASSLGRVPGANVLTF | TGTGCCAGCAGCTTAGGCAGGGTCCCTGGGGCCAACGTCCTGACTTTC
TRBJ1-1 | - | - | TRBV5-1 | CASSSQGGTEAFF | TGCGCCAGCAGCTCACAGGGAGGCACTGAAGCTTTCTTT
TRBJ2-1 | - | - | TRBV5-1 | CASRVSDEQFF | TGCGCCAGCAGGGTTAGCGATGAGCAGTTCTTC
TRBJ2-3 | - | - | TRBV7-7 | CASSLEGVPDTQYF | TGTGCCAGCAGCTTAGAGGGGGTCCCAGATACGCAGTATTTT